Sequencing of this T cell receptor beta chain was carried out in a study of cytomegalovirus exposure and HLA in healthy donors (dated by TCRdb to 2016 to 2017). Study-wide context: According to an earlier analysis of a few hundred of the donors, about 179 million T cells yielded some 120 million unique TCR beta sequences and less than 300 Gb of sequence data. An early release that covered about 640 HLA-typed donors contained 250 to 350 gigabases of sequencing data and tens of millions of unique TCR sequences. The genetic ancestry cluster associated with self-reported Caucasian donors included roughly four fifths of the roughly 400 genotyped donors. The aim of the study was to test whether cataloging public T cell receptors could identify signatures of past pathogen exposure. The study profiled the T cell repertoires of 666 subjects by immunosequencing and related them to cytomegalovirus serostatus. Besides the first cohort of some 670 subjects, a separate validation cohort made up of roughly 120 different subjects was used. The study combined high-throughput TCR immunosequencing, statistical association of individual TCRs with disease status, and machine learning to predict cytomegalovirus infection status. To study patterns of TCR occurrence, a later analysis re-analyzed previously published TCR beta repertoires from around 670 donors and added high-resolution HLA genotyping. Rather than drawing on any new phenotypic data, the later analysis identified candidate immune exposures from TCR beta sequences and the way those sequences occurred across donors. An earlier analysis of approximately 500 of the donors applied high-throughput TCR beta sequencing to assess whether each TCR beta V gene segment acted as functional or pseudogenic. Alongside the repertoire data, information on donor age, sex, ethnicity and CMV serostatus was compiled. A later genetic analysis used genome-wide SNP genotypes for about 55% of the 666 donors, treating that subset as a discovery cohort. All discovery cohort repertoires had been generated on a single sequencing platform. HLA typing covered class I and class II loci at four-digit resolution. The number of donors typed differed by locus, with 629-630 for A, B, C, DRB1 and DQB1, approximately 500 for DQA1, 600 to 610 for DPA1, and about 450 for DPB1. Because of strong linkage in the cohort, five DR-DQ haplotypes were treated as single units for association and clustering. On average, roughly 240,000 unique TCR beta nucleotide sequences were sequenced per donor among some 420 genotyped donors of the cohort, with 15% to 20% of those sequences being non-productive.

Receptors were amplified or captured by the immunoSEQ multiplex PCR assay. For the multiplex PCR, a mixture combining 60 forward primers for TCR Vbeta segments and 13 reverse primers for TCR Jbeta segments was used. A multiplex PCR assay on genomic DNA amplified the CDR3 region of rearranged TCR beta genes. The Illumina HiSeq System was used to sequence the amplified TCR beta libraries as 87-base-pair reads. Regarding the original processing steps: Across the roughly 670 repertoires, a later analysis counted tens of millions of unique TCR beta chains, approximately 12 million of which were shared by at least two donors. To remove PCR and sequencing errors, raw reads were error-corrected and collapsed into unique sequences using a nearest-neighbor algorithm that merged closely related sequences. Alignment of CDR3 sequences to IMGT reference sequences was used to assign V, D and J gene segments. For a sequence to be retained, a match of at least six nucleotides was required to both a V gene segment and a J gene segment. A rearrangement was called productive if the CDR3 had no stop codons and remained in frame with V and J, and every other rearrangement was called non-productive. Following IMGT convention, CDR3 was defined as the stretch from the second conserved V-encoded cysteine up to the conserved J-encoded phenylalanine. The earlier analysis of 450 to 750 of the donors excluded any sequence lacking an unambiguous match to a single V gene segment. In an earlier analysis of 587 of the donors, V segments were called functional above 56.7% productive rearrangements and were called segregating when the between-donor standard deviation exceeded 5%. A statistical classification framework was built to diagnose cytomegalovirus status from the catalog of TCR beta chain sequences. In a later analysis, V and J genes were assigned by comparing TCR nucleotide sequences against IMGT/GENE-DB human TR gene sequences. In a later analysis, CDR3 sequences and most-parsimonious VDJ recombination scenarios were assigned using the TCRdist pipeline. In a later analysis, each TCR beta chain was defined by its CDR3 amino acid sequence together with its V-gene family, and reads without a unique V-gene family were excluded. To address suspected cross-contamination and a sequencing artifact, a later analysis removed around 600 highly shared, low-generation-probability nucleotide sequences. For each public chain, a later analysis derived a clonal expansion index from normalized ranks of inferred template counts within each repertoire. Generation probabilities in a later analysis came from a VDJ recombination model fitted to out-of-frame rearrangements, and those results were checked against IGoR. A later analysis scored TCR-TCR, TCR-HLA and TCR-CMV co-occurrence with hypergeometric tests, applying a repertoire-size bias correction to TCR pairs. False discovery rates were estimated in a later analysis by permuting HLA or CMV assignments 20 times. In a later analysis, co-occurring TCRs were grouped using DBSCAN, and TCRdist sequence similarity was added for clustering within HLA-allele-positive subsets. Co-occurrence clustering excluded repertoires with fewer than 30,000 or more than 120,000 public chains, plus five with anomalous nucleotide sharing. TCRdb limited this immuneACCESS table to in-frame rearrangements with V and J called. A share of clones is missing; checked studies link under half to unresolved V genes, and the rest is unexplained. Clone size and the V and J calls come from that table; the DNA yielded D and trimming. The sample contains about 52,000 clones, 73% of them found a single time. In total, the top ten clones hold under 3% of the sample.

Notes on this clone: Its antigen target is currently unknown. Base quality data are lacking; no much larger clone is found one base away.

The cohort comprised around 690 healthy bone marrow donors. All cohort members were sampled while nominally healthy, although unrecorded immune exposures were likely present. The donor tested CMV seronegative and was one of the 352 seronegative cohort members. Each donor provided a peripheral blood sample, and peripheral blood mononuclear cells were used for TCR beta sequencing. Genomic DNA extraction from the blood cell samples was performed with the Qiagen DNeasy Blood Extraction Kit. Findings and caveats that apply to the study as a whole: The presence/absence analyses assumed that sequencing depth was roughly uniform across donors, and that assumption may not be true. The study listed around 160 TCR beta chains as associated with cytomegalovirus. According to a later analysis, TCR association rates differed among HLA loci, with DRB1 alleles showing the most associated TCRs and HLA-C alleles showing the fewest. In an earlier analysis of around 600 of the donors, most TCR beta V segments appeared in productive rearrangements about 87% or about 30% of the time, broadly matching IMGT annotations. A further reported finding was that TCR beta sequences accurately predicted the HLA-A and HLA-B alleles for most subjects in the first cohort. When HLA alleles, especially DR and DQ, strongly co-occurred, attributing TCR associations to individual alleles was difficult. The cohort was sequenced for TCR beta chains only, and without alpha or paired-chain data the features that could be detected were limited. In a later genetic analysis, fewer N-insertions in productive TCRs were reported among donors in an Asian-associated ancestry cluster than the roughly 670-donor mean. HLA typing was unavailable for some donors at each locus, so association tests used only the typed subset. According to the authors, the approach could potentially be generalized to other disease states and immunological phenotypes. Most CMV-associated TCR beta chains appeared to be HLA-restricted in a later analysis, and the HLA associations seemed to be driven largely by CMV exposure. Across donors, most TCR sequences were observed very rarely, whereas some public TCRs were present in many individuals. In both the original and validation cohorts, the classifier was reported to diagnose cytomegalovirus status with high specificity and sensitivity. The only immune exposure information available for the cohort was CMV serostatus. According to a later analysis, parvovirus B19, influenza, CMV and Epstein-Barr virus appeared linked to several top co-occurrence clusters. In a later analysis, HLA-associated TCR beta chains showed more clonal expansion and lower generation probabilities than non-associated chains that were equally common. A later genetic analysis associated a missense DCLRE1C variant with V-gene and J-gene trimming of TCR beta chains, and an independent cohort replicated the association. A later analysis associated about 16,000 TCR beta sequences with specific HLA alleles at a false discovery rate of 0.05. Correlated functional status among segregating V segments might be attributable to linkage disequilibrium, but an unknown experimental factor could not be ruled out. A group of highly shared sequence variants was considered likely to be a technical artifact of the sequencing pipeline. Because counts were too low, more than 15 rarely observed V segments, including chromosome 9 orphons, were excluded from the earlier analysis of several hundred of the donors. In vitro tests confirmed that three of the cytomegalovirus-associated TCR beta chains recognize cytomegalovirus antigens.

The sample taken for sequencing was PBMCs. This receptor was obtained from a man between 18 and 29 years old in good health and CMV-seronegative.

The sequenced DNA: TGTGCCAGCAACAGGGGGAGAGGGACTAATGAAAAACTGTTTTTT. Translated, it reads CASNRGRGTNEKLFF. The rearrangement combines TRBV2 with TRBJ1-4; 8 bases in the middle match TRBD1. The germline V gene supplies CDR1 SNHLY and CDR2 FYNNEI. From V the trimming removes 7 bases and from J it removes 2 bases, while the gene matches leave 6 bases of the junction unaccounted for. The CDR3 runs 15 residues from the cysteine to the phenylalanine. The entry retains the CDR3 DNA only, 45 bases that are in frame from base 1.